What follows describes a single T cell receptor beta chain. Its antigen is not known. Only in-frame clones appear in the TCRdb table, and some are missing; sequencing was by immunoSEQ multiplex PCR. Here the sample spans some 110,000 clones, just over 90% being singletons. This sample was included in a study of graft-versus-host responses after intestinal transplantation. The study, taken as a whole, reports: Recipient-marrow GvH clones were detected, some having first appeared in ileum or blood. In patients with graft-donor T cell macrochimerism, allograft graft-versus-host to host-versus-graft clonal ratios were high. Researchers found peak circulating GvH clone levels linked to early post-transplant HvG declines.

Sequenced here: unstimulated CD4+ T cells sorted from spleen or lymph node cells, sampled before transplant. The TCR sequence derives from a human donor who was the organ donor for an intestinal transplant.

The CDR3 DNA reads TGTGCCAGCAGTTTAGGGGGGCTGGAGACCCAGTACTTC. It specifies CASSLGGLETQYF. V is TRBV27 and J is TRBJ2-5; D is perhaps TRBD1 or TRBD2 (6 bases each). The germline V gene has CDR1 MNHEY and CDR2 SMNVEV (reference sequence). Trimming took 2 bases from V and 5 from J, leaving 9 bases between them. This CDR3 has 13 amino acids.